This entry concerns a single TCR beta chain. Produced via immunoSEQ multiplex PCR; TCRdb's table is partial and in-frame only. This table holds about 110,000 clones, about 90% found once. The data belong to a study of T cell changes during pregnancy in multiple sclerosis. J gave up 0 bases and V 4 bases, and 6 bases lay outside the gene matches. The CDR3 has 16 amino acids. Per the germline V gene, CDR1 is SQVTM and CDR2 is ANQGSEA. Source: peripheral blood, taken before pregnancy. The sequence derives from a female donor with multiple sclerosis, enrolled in a pregnancy study. This chain links TRBV29-1 with TRBJ2-6; 7 nucleotides match TRBD2. The CDR3 protein is CSVGASGVSGANVLTF. CDR3 sequence (DNA): TGCAGCGTTGGGGCGAGCGGGGTCTCTGGGGCCAACGTCCTGACTTTC. Looking up the rest from reference TRBV29-1 and TRBJ2-6 gives the full variable domain: SAVISQKPSRDICQRGTSLTIQCQVDSQVTMMFWYRQQPGQSLTLIATANQGSEATYESGFVIDKFPISRPNLTFSTLTVSNMSPEDSSIYLCSVGASGVSGANVLTFGAGSRLTVL.